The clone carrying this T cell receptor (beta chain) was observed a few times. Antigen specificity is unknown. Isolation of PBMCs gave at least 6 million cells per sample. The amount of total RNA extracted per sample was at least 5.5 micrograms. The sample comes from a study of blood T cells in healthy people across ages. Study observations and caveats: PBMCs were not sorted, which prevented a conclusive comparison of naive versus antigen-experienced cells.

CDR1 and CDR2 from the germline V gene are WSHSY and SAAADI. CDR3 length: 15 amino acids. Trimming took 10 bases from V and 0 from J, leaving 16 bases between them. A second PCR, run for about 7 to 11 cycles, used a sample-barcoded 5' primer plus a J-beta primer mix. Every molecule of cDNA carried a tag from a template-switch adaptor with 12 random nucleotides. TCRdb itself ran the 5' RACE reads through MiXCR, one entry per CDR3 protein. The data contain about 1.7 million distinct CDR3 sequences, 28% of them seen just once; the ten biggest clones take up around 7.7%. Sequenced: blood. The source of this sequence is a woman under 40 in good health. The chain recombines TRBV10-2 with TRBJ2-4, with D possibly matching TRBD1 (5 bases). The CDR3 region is CATESTEKAKNIQYF. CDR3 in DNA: TGCGCCACCGAATCGACAGAGAAAGCCAAAAACATTCAGTACTTC.